The 30 T cell receptor beta chains reported below all come from one sample, sequenced in a study of T cell responses to AZD1222 COVID-19 vaccine. Sequencing used immunoSEQ multiplex PCR; TCRdb keeps in-frame clones, though not all of them. The sample carries 80,000 to 95,000 clones, approximately 87% recorded once. The starting material was peripheral blood, obtained on day 0 of MenACWY control vaccination. These receptors were collected from an adult in good health.

The chain combines TRBV10-3 with TRBJ2-1; TRBD2 agrees at 15 bases. V gave up 0 bases and J gave up 9 bases; unmatched junction bases: 6. Germline V lookup: CDR1 ENHRY, CDR2 SYGVKD. This CDR3 region has 17 residues. The CDR3 bases are TGTGCCATCAGTGAGTCGATTGGGACTAGCGGGAGGACTGAGCAGTTCTTC. This sequence encodes CAISESIGTSGRTEQFF.

This clone was seen only a few times. The chain combines TRBV7-9 with TRBJ2-7, with TRBD2 as a possible D gene (6 bases). V lost 6 bases and J lost 5, with 20 bases in between. The CDR3 runs to 15 residues. Per germline, CDR1 SEHNR and CDR2 FQNEAQ (reference sequence). The CDR3 here is CASRPAEGGNDEQYF. In nucleotides, the CDR3 is TGTGCCAGCAGACCAGCGGAGGGAGGCAACGACGAGCAGTACTTC.

This chain uses TRBV19 with TRBJ2-5, with D perhaps TRBD1 (5 bases). Germline lookup yields CDR1 LNHDA and CDR2 SQIVND (reference sequence). The CDR3 contains 14 residues. V gave up 1 base and J gave up 3 bases, with 9 bases separating them. The CDR3 DNA reads TGTGCCAGTAGTATAGGACAGAGGAAAGAGACCCAGTACTTC. Translation: CASSIGQRKETQYF.

The rearrangement links TRBV5-8 to TRBJ1-3; 7 bases align to TRBD1. The length of the CDR3 is 15 residues. V was clipped by 4 bases and J by 0 bases; unmatched bases: 4. CDR1 is SGHTS, CDR2 YDEGEE, per germline. The CDR3 DNA reads TGTGCCAGCAGCGTCCGGGACAGCTCTGGAAACACCATATATTTT. Encoded protein: CASSVRDSSGNTIYF.

The J gene is TRBJ2-7, the V gene TRBV7-2, with 7 bases aligning to TRBD2. The V segment lost 5 bases and the J segment 4 bases; nucleotides outside the gene matches: 11. Germline values: CDR1 SGHTA, CDR2 FQGNSA. CDR3 size: 15 residues. CDR3 amino acids: CASSTLGLPVYEQYF. The CDR3 DNA reads TGTGCCAGCAGCACCTTGGGACTACCTGTTTACGAGCAGTACTTC.

This rearrangement joins TRBV14 to TRBJ2-1; no clear D. Deletions cut 1 base from V and 4 bases from J, with 11 bases between. The CDR3 is made up of 15 amino acids. Per germline, CDR1 SGHDN and CDR2 FVKESK. This CDR3 reads CASSQVGGAYNEQFF. DNA of the CDR3: TGTGCCAGCAGCCAAGTCGGTGGAGCGTACAATGAGCAGTTCTTC.

V and J are TRBV7-9 and TRBJ1-3; 8 bases fit TRBD1. The CDR3 has 14 amino acids. Trimming cost V 6 bases and J 3 bases; bases outside gene matches: 4. CDR1 is SEHNR, CDR2 FQNEAQ, per germline (reference sequence). CDR3 loop: CASRTTGDGNTIYF. The CDR3 DNA reads as TGTGCCAGCAGGACGACAGGGGATGGAAACACCATATATTTT.

The chain carries TRBV7-2 and TRBJ2-7, with D perhaps matching TRBD1 (6 bases). Trimming took 4 bases from V and 6 from J, leaving 13 bases between them. The CDR3 sequence is 13 residues long. The germline CDR1 and CDR2 sequences are SGHTA and FQGNSA. The CDR3 region is CASSSSQGSEQYF. In DNA, the CDR3 is TGTGCCAGCAGCTCATCTCAGGGGTCCGAGCAGTACTTC.

The J gene is TRBJ2-1, the V gene TRBV5-6; TRBD1 matches 7 bases. The CDR3 totals 14 residues. V lost 4 bases to trimming and J lost 8 bases; unmatched junction nucleotides: 9. Per the germline V gene, CDR1 is SGHDT and CDR2 is YYEEEE. The CDR3 here is CASSQNYRGDEQFF. CDR3 coding DNA: TGTGCCAGCAGCCAGAATTACAGGGGAGATGAGCAGTTCTTC.

In this sample, this clone turned up once. The V and J genes are TRBV10-3 and TRBJ2-7, with D perhaps assigned TRBD1 or TRBD2 (6 bases each). The CDR3 has 17 residues. CDR1 ENHRY and CDR2 SYGVKD come from the germline V gene. The germline V and J ends were trimmed by 4 bases and 5 bases, with 24 bases remaining between them. The CDR3, as DNA: TGTGCCATCAGTGTATTCGGTCGGGGGCCTCGTTCCCACGAGCAGTACTTC. As protein: CAISVFGRGPRSHEQYF.

The chain recombines TRBV18 with TRBJ1-4; D possibly corresponds to TRBD1 (5 bases). The germline V gene encodes CDR1 KGHSH and CDR2 LQKENI. The CDR3 loop spans 15 amino acids. Deletions cut 1 base from V and 4 bases from J, with 10 bases between. DNA for the CDR3: TGTGCCAGCTCACCACAGAACAGGATTAATGAAAAACTGTTTTTT. This sequence encodes CASSPQNRINEKLFF.

To note about this clone: The sample contains more than one DNA sequence encoding this CDR3. This chain connects TRBV10-1 to TRBJ1-2, with D unresolved. V lost 3 bases to trimming and J lost 2 bases, with 7 bases between them. In germline, CDR1 is WNHNN, CDR2 SYGVQD (reference sequence). The CDR3 has 13 residues. CDR3 DNA sequence: TGCGCCAGCAGTGAAGCAAGAAACTATGGCTACACCTTC. It is translated as CASSEARNYGYTF.

This clone was detected a few times. V and J are TRBV6-2 or TRBV6-3 and TRBJ2-7, with D unresolved. Between the trimmed V and J ends, which lost 4 bases and 1 base, there was a span of 8 bases. CDR3 size: 13 residues. Per the germline V gene, CDR1 is MNHEY and CDR2 is SVGEGT. This CDR3 is CASSWYSSYEQYF. As DNA, the CDR3 is TGTGCCAGCAGTTGGTATAGTTCCTACGAGCAGTACTTC.

The chain recombines TRBV25-1 with TRBJ1-4; TRBD1 might be the D (6 bases). Germline V CDR1 and CDR2: MGHDK, SYGVNS. The V end lost 4 bases, the J end lost 8 bases, and 23 bases lay between the germline ends. This CDR3 is 17 amino acids long. CDR3 residues: CASSGVEWAGEGEKLFF. The CDR3 nucleotides read TGTGCCAGCAGTGGAGTGGAATGGGCAGGGGAGGGCGAAAAACTGTTTTTT.

This chain joins TRBV2 and TRBJ1-2; D call uncertain. V lost 0 bases, J lost 3 bases, and 14 bases lay in between. The CDR3 extends over 16 amino acids. Germline V gives CDR1 SNHLY, CDR2 FYNNEI. CDR3 sequence reads: CASSEAGPSKYYGYTF. CDR3 in DNA: TGTGCCAGCAGTGAAGCGGGTCCCAGCAAGTACTATGGCTACACCTTC.

The CDR3 loop reads CASSQGTAYSGNTIYF. In DNA, the CDR3 is TGCGCCAGCAGCCAGGGGACTGCTTACTCTGGAAACACCATATATTTT. The chain recombines TRBV4-3 with TRBJ1-3; possibly TRBD1 for D (5 bases). From germline, CDR1 is LGHNA and CDR2 YSLEER. Trimming left V 3 bases short and J 0 bases short, with 12 bases between. The CDR3 spans 16 residues.

The chain combines TRBV5-8 with TRBJ2-1; D is tentatively TRBD1 or TRBD2 (5 bases each). This CDR3 is 15 amino acids long. Germline values: CDR1 SGHTS, CDR2 YDEGEE. Trimming removed 1 base at V and 8 bases at J, with 16 bases between. This chain's CDR3 is CASSLLLSGRDEQFF. The CDR3 DNA is TGTGCCAGCAGCTTGTTATTGTCAGGGCGGGATGAGCAGTTCTTC.

In this sample, this clone turned up once. CDR3 in amino acids: CASSQDRGRSSGNTIYF. CDR3 nucleotides: TGTGCCAGCAGCCAAGACAGGGGGCGAAGCTCTGGAAACACCATATATTTT. J is TRBJ1-3 and V is TRBV14, with 8 bases fitting TRBD1. CDR3 size: 17 residues. CDR1 is SGHDN and CDR2 is FVKESK in the germline V gene. V was clipped by 0 bases and J by 0 bases; unmatched bases: 4.

The CDR3 nucleotides are TGTGCCAGCAGTGAATTACCTGAAGCTTTCTTT. It specifies CASSELPEAFF. This rearrangement joins TRBV2 to TRBJ1-1; no clear D. The CDR3 extends over 11 amino acids. The V end was cut by 2 bases, the J end by 6 bases, with 4 bases between. CDR1 SNHLY and CDR2 FYNNEI come from the germline V gene.

The chain joins TRBV29-1 to TRBJ2-3; D possibly matches TRBD1 or TRBD2 (6 bases each). Per the germline V gene, CDR1 is SQVTM and CDR2 is ANQGSEA. CDR3 length: 13 residues. V lost 4 bases to trimming and J lost 5 bases, with 13 bases between them. CDR3 sequence: CSVGGGRGDTQYF. As DNA, the CDR3 is TGCAGCGTTGGGGGAGGCAGGGGAGATACGCAGTATTTT.

V gene TRBV14 combines with J gene TRBJ1-6; D unresolved. Germline V CDR1 and CDR2: SGHDN, FVKESK. V lost 4 bases and J 7 bases, leaving 11 bases between the germline ends. CDR3 size: 14 residues. CDR3 sequence (DNA): TGTGCCAGCAGCCTTATGATGGGGAATTCACCCCTCCACTTT. It encodes CASSLMMGNSPLHF.

This sequence joins TRBV2 and TRBJ1-6, with D unclear. This CDR3 has 14 residues. CDR1 SNHLY and CDR2 FYNNEI come from the germline V gene. V was pared by 0 bases and J by 9 bases, with 9 bases between. The CDR3 is CASSEADGGSPLHF. CDR3 coding DNA: TGTGCCAGCAGTGAAGCTGATGGTGGTTCACCCCTCCACTTT.

The CDR3 here is CASSLGTSGQPQHF. Here the CDR3 DNA reads TGTGCCAGCAGCTTAGGGACATCAGGTCAGCCCCAGCATTTT. This sequence joins TRBV7-2 and TRBJ1-5, with TRBD1 as a possible D gene (5 bases). Germline V gene lookup returns CDR1 SGHTA and CDR2 FQGNSA. This CDR3 contains 14 residues. V was cut by 1 base and J by 6 bases, with 10 bases left in between.

The gene calls are TRBV2 and TRBJ2-1, with 8 bases lining up with TRBD2. CDR3 length: 17 residues. With V trimmed by 8 bases and J by 9 bases, 21 bases remained unmatched. CDR1 and CDR2 (germline): SNHLY, FYNNEI. The CDR3 DNA reads as TGTGCCAGCGGAGCTCCGGGGGGGAGCGGGAGAATGGGTGAGCAGTTCTTC. Amino acids: CASGAPGGSGRMGEQFF.

The rearrangement joins TRBV7-9 to TRBJ2-7; TRBD1 or TRBD2 may be the D gene (5 bases each). The CDR3 loop spans 13 amino acids. Germline assignment: CDR1 SEHNR and CDR2 FQNEAQ (reference sequence). Trimming took 0 bases from V and 6 from J, leaving 9 bases between them. The CDR3 loop reads CASSLATRGEQYF. CDR3 in DNA: TGTGCCAGCAGCTTAGCGACGAGGGGCGAGCAGTACTTC.

V usage is TRBV29-1 and J usage is TRBJ2-3; maybe TRBD1 (6 bases). The CDR3 totals 12 residues. The V gene's germline CDR1 is SQVTM and CDR2 ANQGSEA. The germline V and J ends were trimmed by 7 bases and 4 bases, with 12 bases remaining between them. The DNA for the CDR3 is TGCAGCGCTGGGGGCGGGCCAGATACGCAGTATTTT. Translation gives CSAGGGPDTQYF.

The V and J genes are TRBV25-1 and TRBJ2-7; 7 positions agree with TRBD1. The CDR3 has 18 amino acids. Germline V gene lookup returns CDR1 MGHDK and CDR2 SYGVNS. The V and J ends lost 2 bases and 4 bases, in that order; junction bases with no gene match: 17. CDR3 sequence reads: CASSEGTLFGRGRYEQYF. The CDR3 DNA is TGTGCCAGCAGTGAAGGGACCTTGTTCGGCAGGGGGAGATACGAGCAGTACTTC.

V and J are TRBV6-5 and TRBJ2-7, with a tentative D call TRBD2 (5 bases). V gave up 7 bases and J gave up 0 bases, with 7 bases separating them. The CDR3 has 12 amino acids. The germline V gene encodes CDR1 MNHEY and CDR2 SVGAGI. Written as DNA, the CDR3 is TGTGCCAGCATTGGGAGCTCCTACGAGCAGTACTTC. Encoded protein: CASIGSSYEQYF.

This chain links TRBV2 with TRBJ2-7, with D uncertain. The V gene lost 3 bases and the J gene lost 3 bases, with 12 bases spanning the gap. The CDR3 is made up of 14 amino acids. The V gene's germline CDR1 is SNHLY and CDR2 FYNNEI. This chain's CDR3 is CASSDYSVGYEQYF. As DNA, the CDR3 is TGTGCCAGCAGTGACTACTCGGTGGGCTACGAGCAGTACTTC.

The CDR3 region is CASRWGGLGTGELFF. The CDR3 DNA sequence: TGTGCCAGCCGGTGGGGCGGGCTCGGCACCGGGGAGCTGTTTTTT. The V gene is TRBV2, the J gene TRBJ2-2; tentatively, D is TRBD1 or TRBD2 (5 bases each). CDR1 and CDR2 from the germline V gene are SNHLY and FYNNEI. CDR3 length: 15 amino acids. V lost 8 bases and J 4 bases, leaving 17 bases between the germline ends. Variable domain in full (rest from reference TRBV2 and TRBJ2-2): EPEVTQTPSHQVTQMGQEVILRCVPISNHLYFYWYRQILGQKVEFLVSFYNNEISEKSEIFDDQFSVERPDGSNFTLKIRSTKLEDSAMYFCASRWGGLGTGELFFGEGSRLTVL.